The following is a T cell receptor (beta chain) sequence with its context. The data derive from a study of cytomegalovirus exposure and HLA in healthy donors. The PCR employed 60 Vbeta primers together with 13 Jbeta primers. Clones were read by immunoSEQ multiplex PCR, and TCRdb kept only the in-frame ones, dropping some. The sample consists of 120,000 to 150,000 clones, 82% of them appearing once. CDR1 and CDR2 from the germline V gene are MGHRA and YSYEKL. The CDR3 has 14 amino acids. Trimming shortened V by 4 bases and J by 6 bases, and 13 bases separated the two germline ends. The sample comprised PBMCs. V is TRBV4-1 and J is TRBJ2-1; D may be TRBD2 (6 bases). This TCR derives from a male donor in good health and CMV-seronegative. In DNA form, the CDR3 reads TGCGCCAGCAGCCTAGAGACTAGGGCCAATGAGCAGTTCTTC. Amino acids: CASSLETRANEQFF.